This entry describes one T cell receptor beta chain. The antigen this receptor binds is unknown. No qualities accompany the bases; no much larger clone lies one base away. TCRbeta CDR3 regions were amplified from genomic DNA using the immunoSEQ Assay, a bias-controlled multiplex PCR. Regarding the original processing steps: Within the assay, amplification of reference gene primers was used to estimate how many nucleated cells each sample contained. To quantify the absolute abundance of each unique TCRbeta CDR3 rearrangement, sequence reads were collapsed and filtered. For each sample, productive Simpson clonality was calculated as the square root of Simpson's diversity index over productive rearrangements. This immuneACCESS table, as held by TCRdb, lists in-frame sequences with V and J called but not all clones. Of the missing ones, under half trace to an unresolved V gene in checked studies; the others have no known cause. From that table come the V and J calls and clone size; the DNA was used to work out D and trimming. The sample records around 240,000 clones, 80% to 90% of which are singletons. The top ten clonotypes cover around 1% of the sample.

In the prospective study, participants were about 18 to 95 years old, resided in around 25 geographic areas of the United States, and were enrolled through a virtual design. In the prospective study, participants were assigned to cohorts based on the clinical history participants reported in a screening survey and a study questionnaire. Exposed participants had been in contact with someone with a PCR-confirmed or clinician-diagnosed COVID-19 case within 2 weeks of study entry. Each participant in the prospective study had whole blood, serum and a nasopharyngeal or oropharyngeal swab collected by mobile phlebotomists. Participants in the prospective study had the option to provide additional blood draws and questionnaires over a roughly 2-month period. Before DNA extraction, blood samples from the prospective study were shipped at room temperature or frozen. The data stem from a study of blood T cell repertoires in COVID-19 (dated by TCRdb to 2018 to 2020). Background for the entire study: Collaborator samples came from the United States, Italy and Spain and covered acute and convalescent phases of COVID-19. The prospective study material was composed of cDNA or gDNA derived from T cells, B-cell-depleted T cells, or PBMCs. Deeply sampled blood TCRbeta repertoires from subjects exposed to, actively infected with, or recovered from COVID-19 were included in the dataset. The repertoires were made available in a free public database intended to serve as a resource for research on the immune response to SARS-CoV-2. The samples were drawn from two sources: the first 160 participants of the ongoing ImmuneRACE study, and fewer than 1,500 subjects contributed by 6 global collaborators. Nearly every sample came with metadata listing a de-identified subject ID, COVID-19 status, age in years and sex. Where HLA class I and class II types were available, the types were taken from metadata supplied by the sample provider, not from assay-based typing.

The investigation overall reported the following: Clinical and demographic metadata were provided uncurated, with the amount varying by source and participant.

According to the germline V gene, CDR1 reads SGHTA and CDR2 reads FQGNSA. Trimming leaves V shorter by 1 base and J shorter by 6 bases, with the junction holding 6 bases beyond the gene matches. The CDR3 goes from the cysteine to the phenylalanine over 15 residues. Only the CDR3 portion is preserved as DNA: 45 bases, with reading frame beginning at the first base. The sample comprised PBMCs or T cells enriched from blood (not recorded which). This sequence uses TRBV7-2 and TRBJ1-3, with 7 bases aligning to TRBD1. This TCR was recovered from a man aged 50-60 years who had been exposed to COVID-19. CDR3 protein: CASSLGPQGVNTIYF. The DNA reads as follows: TGTGCCAGCAGCTTAGGCCCCCAGGGGGTAAACACCATATATTTT.